This TCR beta chain derives from a study of CD8+CD57+ T cells in acquired aplastic anemia. About the research overall: DNA per sorted CD4+ or CD8+ sample ranged roughly 0.19 to 30 ug, averaging roughly 3.2 ug.

The germline gives CDR1 SQVTM, CDR2 ANQGSEA. The CDR3 contains 18 residues. V lost 2 bases to trimming and J lost 0 bases; unmatched junction nucleotides: 9. By share, this clonotype ranks as medium-sized. Its target is not known. The TCR beta profiling, which covered VDJ combination and CDR3 sequence, was carried out using genomic DNA as the template. TCRdb reprocessed the reads via MiXCR and lists one record per CDR3 protein. The sample lists 200,000 or so distinct CDR3 sequences, about 64% occurring once. Study-level findings and limits: Statistical testing detected no significant gap in CD8+ Simpson's diversity between patients and controls. About 29 sequences, all CD8+ CDR3, were shared between patients and controls.

Sequencing was performed on sorted CD4+, CD8+, or CD8+CD57+ T cells (not recorded which) from PBMCs. The receptor was isolated from a human donor with severe aplastic anemia or a healthy control (not recorded which). The chain joins TRBV29-1 to TRBJ2-3, with 12 bases aligning to TRBD2. CDR3 nucleotides: TGCAGCGTTGAACATTTTGGGACTAGCGGGCTAAGCACAGATACGCAGTATTTT. Protein product: CSVEHFGTSGLSTDTQYF.